The clone carrying this T cell receptor beta chain showed up just once. Germline CDR1 and CDR2: LGHNA and YSLEER. Trimming took 2 bases from V and 6 from J, leaving 13 bases between them. CDR3 length: 14 amino acids. The data stem from a study of blood T cell repertoires in COVID-19. Measured with immunoSEQ multiplex PCR; TCRdb has only the in-frame clones, and not every one. The table lists some 330,000 clones, 83% of them singletons. The chain recombines TRBV4-3 with TRBJ1-1, with D possibly matching TRBD1 (5 bases). Sequenced: PBMCs or T cells enriched from blood (not recorded which). This clonotype originated in a woman aged 45-60 years who had recovered from COVID-19. The CDR3, as DNA: TGCGCCAGCAGCCAACATGGGGGGATCGCTGAAGCTTTCTTT. This encodes CASSQHGGIAEAFF.